These 25 T cell receptor beta chains came from one sample sequenced in a study of blood T cell repertoires in COVID-19. Assay: immunoSEQ multiplex PCR; the TCRdb copy retains only in-frame clones and omits some. The sample lists 200,000 or so clones, nearly 85% seen once, with 5.2% in the top ten. Source material: peripheral blood. The receptors were gathered from a woman aged 30 to 39 with acute or convalescent COVID-19.

The chain is built from TRBV5-1 and TRBJ1-6; no definite D call. The CDR3 totals 15 residues. The germline V and J ends were trimmed by 0 bases and 7 bases, with 11 bases remaining between them. Looked up from germline, CDR1 is SGHRS and CDR2 is YFSETQ. CDR3 DNA: TGCGCCAGCAGCTTGGATGGGAGCAGGAATTCACCCCTCCACTTT. This sequence encodes CASSLDGSRNSPLHF. The full variable domain, its missing parts supplied by reference TRBV5-1 and TRBJ1-6, is KAGVTQTPRYLIKTRGQQVTLSCSPISGHRSVSWYQQTPGQGLQFLFEYFSETQRNKGNFPGRFSGRQFSNSRSEMNVSTLELGDSALYLCASSLDGSRNSPLHFGNGTRLTVT.

With regard to this clone: The same CDR3 can be traced to other DNA sequences in this sample. The chain couples TRBV30 to TRBJ1-2; unclear D gene. Per germline, CDR1 GTSNPN and CDR2 SVGIG (reference sequence). CDR3 length: 11 residues. V lost 2 bases, J lost 5 bases, and 6 bases lay in between. The chain's CDR3 is CAWSRGYGYTF. For the CDR3, the DNA is TGTGCCTGGAGTCGCGGATATGGCTACACCTTC.

The rearrangement uses TRBV28 and TRBJ1-4; D not certain. CDR3 length: 14 residues. Germline CDR1 reads MDHEN; CDR2 reads SYDVKM. V lost 3 bases, J lost 5 bases, and 10 bases lay in between. The CDR3 DNA follows: TGTGCCAGCAGTTTTCAAGGGAGGAATGAAAAACTGTTTTTT. This encodes CASSFQGRNEKLFF.

The DNA for the CDR3 is TGTGCCAGCAGCTTGGAAGGGGGCCGCAATCAGCCCCAGCATTTT. Its translation is CASSLEGGRNQPQHF. J is TRBJ1-5 and V is TRBV5-8; 7 nucleotides agree with TRBD1. Germline V CDR1 and CDR2: SGHTS, YDEGEE. After removal of 0 bases from V and 2 bases from J, the junction contained 2 bases not matched to a gene. The CDR3 contains 15 residues.

The chain carries TRBV14 and TRBJ2-3; no reliable D call. Germline V gene sequence: CDR1 SGHDN, CDR2 FVKESK. This CDR3 contains 16 residues. V lost 4 bases and J lost 7, with 21 bases in between. The DNA of the CDR3 is TGTGCCAGCAGCCCGCTAACTAACCTCAAACTCAATACGCAGTATTTT. Residues: CASSPLTNLKLNTQYF.

This chain links TRBV27 with TRBJ1-2; 7 nucleotides align to TRBD1. V trimming: 3 bases; J trimming: 4 bases; junction bases outside the gene matches: 5. Germline CDR1 is MNHEY and CDR2 is SMNVEV (reference sequence). CDR3 length: 14 residues. The CDR3 region is CASSFQGQRYGYTF. The CDR3, as DNA: TGTGCCAGCAGTTTCCAGGGACAGCGCTATGGCTACACCTTC.

This clone was counted once. The chain links TRBV11-2 to TRBJ1-2; no firm D call. V was clipped by 5 bases and J by 8 bases, with 18 bases between them. Germline-derived CDR1 and CDR2 are SGHAT and FQNNGV. This CDR3 is 14 amino acids long. DNA of the CDR3: TGTGCCAGCAGCCCTATAGGGCGGGCGGAGGGCTACACCTTC. Residues: CASSPIGRAEGYTF. Variable domain in full (rest from reference TRBV11-2 and TRBJ1-2): EAGVAQSPRYKIIEKRQSVAFWCNPISGHATLYWYQQILGQGPKLLIQFQNNGVVDDSQLPKDRFSAERLKGVDSTLKIQPAKLEDSAVYLCASSPIGRAEGYTFGSGTRLTVV.

The V and J genes are TRBV6-4 and TRBJ1-1; D is uncertain. The CDR3 has 12 residues. The germline gives CDR1 MRHNA, CDR2 SNTAGT. The V end was cut by 2 bases, the J end by 4 bases, with 5 bases between. The CDR3 sequence is CASSDGLTEAFF. In DNA form, the CDR3 reads TGTGCCAGCAGTGACGGGCTCACTGAAGCTTTCTTT.

The rearrangement joins TRBV10-3 to TRBJ2-7, with 9 bases lining up with TRBD2. Germline assignment: CDR1 ENHRY and CDR2 SYGVKD. The CDR3 runs to 15 residues. V was clipped by 3 bases and J by 0 bases; unmatched bases: 3. The CDR3 reads CAISERGGDSYEQYF. CDR3 sequence (DNA): TGTGCCATCAGTGAACGCGGGGGGGACTCCTACGAGCAGTACTTC.

The V and J genes are TRBV7-8 and TRBJ1-5; tentatively, D is TRBD1 (5 bases). Germline values: CDR1 SGHVS, CDR2 FQNEAQ. V was cut by 5 bases and J by 7 bases, with 18 bases left in between. The CDR3 loop spans 15 amino acids. CDR3 nucleotides: TGTGCCAGCAGCCCGTCGCGCGGGACGAGGCAGCCCCAGCATTTT. Encoded protein: CASSPSRGTRQPQHF.

The chain recombines TRBV6-6 with TRBJ1-1; 7 nucleotides line up with TRBD1. Germline CDR1 and CDR2: MNHNY and SVGAGI (reference sequence). The CDR3 has 13 amino acids. Unmatched junction bases numbered 4, after V lost 6 bases and J lost 3 bases. The CDR3 DNA reads TGTGCCAGCAGATTCGGGACAGACACTGAAGCTTTCTTT. Amino acids: CASRFGTDTEAFF.

The chain couples TRBV2 to TRBJ2-5; 7 nucleotides match TRBD1. CDR3 length: 14 residues. Per the germline V gene, CDR1 is SNHLY and CDR2 is FYNNEI. V was pared by 1 base and J by 1 base, with 0 bases of the junction left unmatched. Here the CDR3 reads CASSEGQGQETQYF. CDR3 DNA: TGTGCCAGCAGTGAAGGACAGGGCCAAGAGACCCAGTACTTC.

In this sample, this clone turned up a few times. V usage is TRBV6-5 and J usage is TRBJ2-1; unclear D gene. This CDR3 has 14 amino acids. CDR1 and CDR2 from the germline V gene are MNHEY and SVGAGI. V shed 5 bases and J shed 0 bases, with 8 bases lying between them. CDR3 region: CASSPDSSYNEQFF. The CDR3 DNA sequence: TGTGCCAGCAGTCCTGATAGCTCCTACAATGAGCAGTTCTTC.

V gene TRBV7-2 combines with J gene TRBJ2-2; the match to TRBD2 covers 8 bases. There are 15 residues in the CDR3. The V and J ends lost 4 bases and 1 base, in that order; junction bases with no gene match: 2. CDR1 and CDR2 (germline): SGHTA, FQGNSA. CDR3 sequence: CASSWAGGNTGELFF. The DNA for the CDR3 is TGTGCCAGCAGCTGGGCGGGGGGGAACACCGGGGAGCTGTTTTTT. Full variable domain (missing parts from reference TRBV7-2 and TRBJ2-2): GAGVSQSPSNKVTEKGKDVELRCDPISGHTALYWYRQSLGQGLEFLIYFQGNSAPDKSGLPSDRFSAERTGGSVSTLTIQRTQQEDSAVYLCASSWAGGNTGELFFGEGSRLTVL.

This sequence joins TRBV12-3 or TRBV12-4 and TRBJ1-1; TRBD1 might be the D (6 bases). The germline V and J ends were trimmed by 1 base and 5 bases, with 8 bases remaining between them. The CDR3 consists of 13 residues. The chain's CDR3 is CASSLGGRTEAFF. The CDR3 region has the DNA TGTGCCAGCAGTTTAGGGGGGCGGACTGAAGCTTTCTTT.

This clone was seen only a few times. CDR3: CASGHRGKTGELFF. CDR3 bases: TGTGCCAGCGGCCACAGGGGAAAGACCGGGGAGCTGTTTTTT. V is TRBV27 and J is TRBJ2-2; 7 bases match TRBD1. The germline gives CDR1 MNHEY, CDR2 SMNVEV (reference sequence). The CDR3 is 14 residues long. V shed 8 bases, J shed 5 bases, and the junction held 8 bases outside the gene matches.

This clone came up a few times. This sequence joins TRBV5-1 and TRBJ1-2; 9 bases agree with TRBD1. This CDR3 region has 18 residues. Per the germline V gene, CDR1 is SGHRS and CDR2 is YFSETQ. V lost 4 bases to trimming and J lost 0 bases; unmatched junction nucleotides: 13. This chain's CDR3 is CASSATAGTGRANYGYTF. In nucleotides, the CDR3 is TGCGCCAGCAGCGCCACCGCCGGGACAGGGCGAGCTAACTATGGCTACACCTTC.

V usage is TRBV4-2 and J usage is TRBJ1-4, with D possibly TRBD1 on 6 matching bases. The CDR3 length is 16 residues. Germline values: CDR1 LGHNA, CDR2 YNFKEQ. With 9 bases removed from V and 0 bases from J, the gap between germline ends came to 17 bases. CDR3 DNA: TGTGCCAGTCGTTCAGGGGAAGAATCAACTAATGAAAAACTGTTTTTT. Its translation is CASRSGEESTNEKLFF.

The J gene is TRBJ1-6, the V gene TRBV15; no definite D call. This CDR3 is built from 17 residues. Looked up from germline, CDR1 is LNHNV and CDR2 is YYDKDF (reference sequence). Trimming shortened V by 2 bases and J by 5 bases, and 16 bases separated the two germline ends. CDR3 sequence: CATSRTRTGRDNSPLHF. The CDR3 DNA reads as TGTGCCACCAGCAGAACTAGGACGGGGAGGGATAATTCACCCCTCCACTTT.

To note about this clone: The sample carries other DNA sequences with the same CDR3. V usage is TRBV28 and J usage is TRBJ1-5; maybe TRBD1 (5 bases). This CDR3 spans 12 amino acids. CDR1 MDHEN and CDR2 SYDVKM come from the germline V gene. Trimming left V 6 bases short and J 6 bases short, with 9 bases between. CDR3 residues: CASSLGGQPQHF. As DNA, the CDR3 is TGTGCCAGCAGCCTGGGGGGTCAGCCCCAGCATTTT.

The chain recombines TRBV2 with TRBJ1-3, with TRBD1 as a possible D gene (5 bases). Per the germline V gene, CDR1 is SNHLY and CDR2 is FYNNEI. Trimming removed 3 bases at V and 0 bases at J, with 15 bases between. The CDR3 is made up of 17 amino acids. The CDR3 spells CASSDYGAPTSGNTIYF. CDR3 coding DNA: TGTGCCAGCAGTGATTATGGGGCCCCTACCTCTGGAAACACCATATATTTT.

The chain has TRBV9 and TRBJ1-1; D might be TRBD1 (5 bases). Germline V gene lookup returns CDR1 SGDLS and CDR2 YYNGEE. V gave up 0 bases and J gave up 0 bases, with 6 bases separating them. This CDR3 region has 14 residues. The CDR3 region is CASSVVGVNTEAFF. In nucleotides, the CDR3 is TGTGCCAGCAGCGTAGTAGGGGTGAACACTGAAGCTTTCTTT.

This sequence joins TRBV6-5 and TRBJ2-2, with a weak D call TRBD2 (5 bases). The V gene's germline CDR1 is MNHEY and CDR2 SVGAGI. This CDR3 is built from 15 residues. V dropped 6 bases and J dropped 4 bases, with 15 bases sitting between them. The CDR3 DNA follows: TGTGCCAGCAGCTACGAGGGTGGGTCCACCGGGGAGCTGTTTTTT. Protein product: CASSYEGGSTGELFF.

This chain connects TRBV19 to TRBJ1-2; D not certain. CDR1 LNHDA and CDR2 SQIVND come from the germline V gene (reference sequence). This CDR3 region has 13 residues. Trimming took 5 bases from V and 4 from J, leaving 11 bases between them. The CDR3 region has the DNA TGTGCCAGTAGTGTACTATCCTCCTATGGCTACACCTTC. Amino acid sequence: CASSVLSSYGYTF.

The chain links TRBV14 to TRBJ1-2; 7 bases are shared with TRBD1. Germline CDR1 reads SGHDN; CDR2 reads FVKESK. The CDR3 has 14 residues. V gave up 3 bases and J gave up 4 bases; unmatched junction bases: 5. CDR3 nucleotides: TGTGCCAGCAGCCATAAATCAGGGGGCTATGGCTACACCTTC. Protein product: CASSHKSGGYGYTF.